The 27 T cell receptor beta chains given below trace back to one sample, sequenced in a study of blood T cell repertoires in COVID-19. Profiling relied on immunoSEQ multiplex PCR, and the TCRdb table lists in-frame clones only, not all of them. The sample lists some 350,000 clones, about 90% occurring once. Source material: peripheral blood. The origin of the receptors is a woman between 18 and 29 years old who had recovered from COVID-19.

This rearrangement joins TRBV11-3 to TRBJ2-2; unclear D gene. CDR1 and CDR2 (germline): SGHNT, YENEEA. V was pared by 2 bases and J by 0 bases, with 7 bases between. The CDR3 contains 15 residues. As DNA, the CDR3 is TGTGCCAGCAGCTTACGCGGTACGAACACCGGGGAGCTGTTTTTT. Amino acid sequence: CASSLRGTNTGELFF.

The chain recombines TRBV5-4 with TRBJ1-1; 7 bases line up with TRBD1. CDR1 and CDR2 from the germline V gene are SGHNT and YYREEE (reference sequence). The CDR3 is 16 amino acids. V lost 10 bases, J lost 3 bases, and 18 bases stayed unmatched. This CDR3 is CAQRTFSGGLHTEAFF. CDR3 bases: TGTGCCCAGAGGACCTTCTCAGGGGGTCTTCACACTGAAGCTTTCTTT. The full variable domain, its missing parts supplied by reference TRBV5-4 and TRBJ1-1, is ETGVTQSPTHLIKTRGQQVTLRCSSQSGHNTVSWYQQALGQGPQFIFQYYREEENGRGNFPPRFSGLQFPNYSSELNVNALELDDSALYLCAQRTFSGGLHTEAFFGQGTRLTVV.

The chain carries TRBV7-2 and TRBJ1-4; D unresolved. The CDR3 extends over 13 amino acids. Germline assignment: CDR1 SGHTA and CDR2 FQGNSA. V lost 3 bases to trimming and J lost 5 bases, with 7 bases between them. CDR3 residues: CASSFKMNEKLFF. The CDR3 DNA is TGTGCCAGCAGCTTCAAAATGAATGAAAAACTGTTTTTT.

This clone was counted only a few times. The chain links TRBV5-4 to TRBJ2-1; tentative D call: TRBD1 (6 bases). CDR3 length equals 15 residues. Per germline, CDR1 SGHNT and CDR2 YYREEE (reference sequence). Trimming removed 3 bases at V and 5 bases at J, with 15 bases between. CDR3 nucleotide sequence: TGTGCCAGCAGCTCCGCGGCAGGGGCGGACAATGAGCAGTTCTTC. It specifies CASSSAAGADNEQFF.

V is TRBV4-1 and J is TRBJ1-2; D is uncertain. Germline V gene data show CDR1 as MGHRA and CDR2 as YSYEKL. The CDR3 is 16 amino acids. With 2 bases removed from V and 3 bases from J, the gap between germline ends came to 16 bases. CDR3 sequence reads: CASSQLRSSRHYGYTF. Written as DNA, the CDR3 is TGCGCCAGCAGCCAACTAAGGAGTTCCCGACACTATGGCTACACCTTC.

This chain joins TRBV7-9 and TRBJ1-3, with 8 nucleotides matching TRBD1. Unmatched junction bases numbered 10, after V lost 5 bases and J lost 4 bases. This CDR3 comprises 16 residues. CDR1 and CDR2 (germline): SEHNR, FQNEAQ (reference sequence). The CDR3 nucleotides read TGTGCCAGCAGCCCAGGGGACAGGACCTACGGAAACACCATATATTTT. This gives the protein CASSPGDRTYGNTIYF.

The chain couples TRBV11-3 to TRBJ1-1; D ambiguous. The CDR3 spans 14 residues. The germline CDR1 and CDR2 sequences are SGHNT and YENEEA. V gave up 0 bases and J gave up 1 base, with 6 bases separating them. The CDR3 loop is CASSLDSGNTEAFF. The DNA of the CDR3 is TGTGCCAGCAGCTTAGATTCGGGGAACACTGAAGCTTTCTTT.

DNA of the CDR3: TGTGCCAGCAGTTATAAGGGGACAGGTTTATACGAGCAGTACGTC. It encodes CASSYKGTGLYEQYV. The chain joins TRBV6-5 to TRBJ2-7; TRBD1 agrees at 8 bases. V gave up 3 bases and J gave up 4 bases; unmatched junction bases: 8. The CDR3 extends over 15 amino acids. CDR1 and CDR2 (germline): MNHEY, SVGAGI.

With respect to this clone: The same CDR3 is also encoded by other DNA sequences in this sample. Here the CDR3 DNA reads TGTGCCAGTAGTATTGGAGGCGACACTGAAGCTTTCTTT. Translated, it gives CASSIGGDTEAFF. V gene TRBV19 combines with J gene TRBJ1-1; no clear D. Trimming pared 3 bases from V and 3 bases from J, leaving 8 bases between. Germline loops: CDR1 LNHDA, CDR2 SQIVND (reference sequence). There are 13 residues in the CDR3.

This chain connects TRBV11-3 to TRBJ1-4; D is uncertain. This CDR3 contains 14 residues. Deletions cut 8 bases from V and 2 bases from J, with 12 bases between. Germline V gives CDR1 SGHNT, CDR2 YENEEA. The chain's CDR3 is CASRMGSTNEKLFF. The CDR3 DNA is TGTGCCAGCCGTATGGGGAGCACTAATGAAAAACTGTTTTTT.

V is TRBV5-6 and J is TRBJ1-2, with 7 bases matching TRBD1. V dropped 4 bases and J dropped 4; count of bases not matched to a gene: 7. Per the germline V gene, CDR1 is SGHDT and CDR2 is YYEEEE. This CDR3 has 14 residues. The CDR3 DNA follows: TGTGCCAGCAGCCGACAGGGTTTGGGCTATGGCTACACCTTC. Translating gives CASSRQGLGYGYTF.

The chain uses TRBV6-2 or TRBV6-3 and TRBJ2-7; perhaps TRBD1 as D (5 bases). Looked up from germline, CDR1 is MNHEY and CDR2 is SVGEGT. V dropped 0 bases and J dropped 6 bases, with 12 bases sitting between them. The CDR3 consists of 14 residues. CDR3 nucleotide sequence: TGTGCCAGCAGTTACTCCGTTGAGGACACCGAGCAGTACGTC. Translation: CASSYSVEDTEQYV.

The CDR3 loop is CASSLATGLAFDTQYF. CDR3 in DNA: TGCGCCAGCAGCTTGGCCACGGGACTAGCCTTTGATACGCAGTATTTT. The chain joins TRBV5-1 to TRBJ2-3; TRBD2 matches at 9 bases. The CDR3 runs to 16 residues. Germline values: CDR1 SGHRS, CDR2 YFSETQ. Germline trimming cut 0 bases from V and 6 bases from J; bases unmatched to any gene: 8.

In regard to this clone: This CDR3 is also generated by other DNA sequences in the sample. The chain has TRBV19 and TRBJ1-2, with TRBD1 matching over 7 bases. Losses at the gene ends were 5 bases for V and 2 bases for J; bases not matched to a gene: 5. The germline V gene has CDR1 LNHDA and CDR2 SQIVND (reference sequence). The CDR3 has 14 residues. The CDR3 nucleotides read TGTGCCAGTAGTCCCGACAGGGTCAACTATGGCTACACCTTC. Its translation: CASSPDRVNYGYTF. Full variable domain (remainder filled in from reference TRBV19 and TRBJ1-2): DGGITQSPKYLFRKEGQNVTLSCEQNLNHDAMYWYRQDPGQGLRLIYYSQIVNDFQKGDIAEGYSVSREKKESFPLTVTSAQKNPTAFYLCASSPDRVNYGYTFGSGTRLTVV.

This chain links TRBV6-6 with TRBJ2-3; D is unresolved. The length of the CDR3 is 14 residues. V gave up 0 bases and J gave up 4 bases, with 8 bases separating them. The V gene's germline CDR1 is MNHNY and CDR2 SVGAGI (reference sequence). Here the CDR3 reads CASSYSRVADTQYF. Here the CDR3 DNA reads TGTGCCAGCAGTTACTCGAGAGTTGCAGATACGCAGTATTTT.

CDR3 coding DNA: TGCAGCGTTGTTCCCGACAGGGTGAACACTGAAGCTTTCTTT. The encoded protein is CSVVPDRVNTEAFF. The V and J genes are TRBV29-1 and TRBJ1-1; 7 nucleotides match TRBD1. The J segment lost 0 bases and the V segment lost 4 bases, leaving 5 bases of the junction unmatched. Germline V gene sequence: CDR1 SQVTM, CDR2 ANQGSEA. This CDR3 spans 14 amino acids.

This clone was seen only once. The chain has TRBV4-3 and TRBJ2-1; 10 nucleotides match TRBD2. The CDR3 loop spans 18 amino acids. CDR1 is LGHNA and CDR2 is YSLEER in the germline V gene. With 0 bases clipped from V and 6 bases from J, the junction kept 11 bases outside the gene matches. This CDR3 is CASSQEAYGLAGVNEQFF. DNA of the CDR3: TGCGCCAGCAGCCAAGAGGCGTACGGGCTAGCGGGAGTCAATGAGCAGTTCTTC.

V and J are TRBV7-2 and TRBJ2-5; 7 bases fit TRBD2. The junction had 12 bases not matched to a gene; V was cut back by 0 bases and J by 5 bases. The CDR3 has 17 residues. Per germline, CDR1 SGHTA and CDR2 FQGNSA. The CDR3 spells CASSLAPGLPRGETQYF. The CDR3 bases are TGTGCCAGCAGCTTAGCCCCGGGACTACCCCGGGGTGAGACCCAGTACTTC.

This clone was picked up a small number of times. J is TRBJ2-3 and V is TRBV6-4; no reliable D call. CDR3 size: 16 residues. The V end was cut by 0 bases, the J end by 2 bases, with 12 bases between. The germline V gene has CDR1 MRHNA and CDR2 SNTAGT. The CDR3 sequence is CASSDSATAHTDTQYF. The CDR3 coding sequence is TGTGCCAGCAGTGACTCGGCCACAGCACACACAGATACGCAGTATTTT.

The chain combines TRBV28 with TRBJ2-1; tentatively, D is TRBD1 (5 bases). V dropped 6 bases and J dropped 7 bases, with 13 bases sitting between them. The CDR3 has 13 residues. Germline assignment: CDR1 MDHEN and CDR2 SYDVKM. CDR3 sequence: CASSPTAPNEQFF. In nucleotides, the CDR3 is TGTGCCAGCAGCCCGACAGCCCCAAATGAGCAGTTCTTC.

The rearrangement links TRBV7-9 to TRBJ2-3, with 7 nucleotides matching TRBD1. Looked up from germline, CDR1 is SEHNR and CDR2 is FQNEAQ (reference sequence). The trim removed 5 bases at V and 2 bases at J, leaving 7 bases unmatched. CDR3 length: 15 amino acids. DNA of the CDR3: TGTGCCAGCAGCCCCAGGGACAGTCTCACAGATACGCAGTATTTT. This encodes CASSPRDSLTDTQYF.

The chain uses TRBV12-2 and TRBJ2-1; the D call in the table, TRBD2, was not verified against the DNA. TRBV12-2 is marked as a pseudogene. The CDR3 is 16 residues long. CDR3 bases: TGTGCAAGTCGCTTGTTTAGCGGGAGGGGGAACAATGAGCAGTTCTTC. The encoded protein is CASRLFSGRGNNEQFF.

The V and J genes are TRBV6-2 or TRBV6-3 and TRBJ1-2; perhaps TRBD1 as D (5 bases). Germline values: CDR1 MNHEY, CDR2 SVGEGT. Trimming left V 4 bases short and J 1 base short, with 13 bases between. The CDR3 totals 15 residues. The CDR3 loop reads CASSWAGRLNYGYTF. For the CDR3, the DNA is TGTGCCAGCAGTTGGGCGGGGCGGCTTAACTATGGCTACACCTTC.

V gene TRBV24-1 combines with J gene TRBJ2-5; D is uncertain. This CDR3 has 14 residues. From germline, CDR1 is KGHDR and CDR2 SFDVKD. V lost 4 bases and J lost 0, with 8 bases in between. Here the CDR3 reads CATSENRNQETQYF. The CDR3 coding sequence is TGTGCCACCAGTGAAAACAGAAACCAAGAGACCCAGTACTTC.

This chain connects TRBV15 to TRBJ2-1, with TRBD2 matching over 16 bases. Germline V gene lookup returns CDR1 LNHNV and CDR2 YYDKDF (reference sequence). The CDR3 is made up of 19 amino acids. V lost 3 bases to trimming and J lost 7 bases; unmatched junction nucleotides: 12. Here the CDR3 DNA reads TGTGCCACCAGCAGTTCGGGGACTAGCGGGAGGGCCATCGAGAATGAGCAGTTCTTC. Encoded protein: CATSSSGTSGRAIENEQFF.

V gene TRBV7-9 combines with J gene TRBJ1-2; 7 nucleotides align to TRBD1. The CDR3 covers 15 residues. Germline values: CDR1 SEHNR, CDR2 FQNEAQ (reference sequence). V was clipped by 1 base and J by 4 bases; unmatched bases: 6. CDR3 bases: TGTGCCAGCAGCTTAGACCCGACAGGGTCCTATGGCTACACCTTC. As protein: CASSLDPTGSYGYTF.

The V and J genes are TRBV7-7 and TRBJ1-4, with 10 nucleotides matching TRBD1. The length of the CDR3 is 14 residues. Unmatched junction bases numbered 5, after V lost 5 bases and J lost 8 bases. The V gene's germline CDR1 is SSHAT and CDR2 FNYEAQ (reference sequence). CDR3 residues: CASSPGTGEEKLFF. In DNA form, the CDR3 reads TGTGCCAGCAGCCCCGGGACAGGGGAGGAAAAACTGTTTTTT.